This T cell receptor beta chain appears in the sequencing data of a study of T cells in Graves' hyperthyroidism and ophthalmopathy. The study, taken as a whole, reports: Most thyroid clonotypes that were expanded above 0.001 also turned up in blood. A model of 13 V-J features distinguished ophthalmopathy from stable hyperthyroidism. Model output signaled ophthalmopathy a median about seven months ahead of onset.

This CDR3 is built from 15 residues. Per germline, CDR1 DFQATT and CDR2 SNEGSKA (reference sequence). V dropped 0 bases and J dropped 0 bases, with 9 bases sitting between them. From RNA transcripts, TCR beta CDR3 regions were amplified. The TCR CDR3 first-round RT-PCR relied on the HTBI primer set. TCRdb re-derived calls from the multiplex PCR reads in MiXCR, one entry per CDR3 protein. The sample lists some 740,000 distinct CDR3 sequences; 13% to 15% were seen once. Graves' hyperthyroidism without ophthalmopathy progression within 18 months was termed stable. There are many counts of this clonotype. The antigen is not known.

The sequencing sample was made of blood. V gene TRBV20-1 combines with J gene TRBJ2-1; the D is unclear. This clonotype originated in a woman aged 18-30 years with Graves' hyperthyroidism. CDR3 sequence: CSARDRVSSYNEQFF. The DNA for the CDR3 is TGCAGTGCTAGAGACCGGGTGAGCTCCTACAATGAGCAGTTCTTC.